These 21 T cell receptor beta chains share one sample of origin, sequenced in a study of shared clonotypes between healthy human individuals. Naive CD8 isolation took CD45RO-negative cells positively selected for CCR7 and excluded terminally differentiated effector memory CD45RA+ cells. Profiling relied on immunoSEQ multiplex PCR, and the TCRdb table lists in-frame clones only, not all of them. Among some 1,900,000 clones listed, about 95% were seen once. What was sequenced was naive CD8+ T cells sorted from blood. Every receptor here comes from a man aged 18 to 29 in good health.

CDR3 sequence reads: CASSQAGGGAYSEAFF. CDR3 nucleotides: TGCGCCAGCAGCCAAGCCGGGGGAGGGGCCTATAGTGAAGCTTTCTTT. The V and J genes are TRBV4-1 and TRBJ1-1, with D maybe TRBD1 (5 bases). Per germline, CDR1 MGHRA and CDR2 YSYEKL. This CDR3 is 16 amino acids long. V shed 1 base and J shed 7 bases, with 19 bases lying between them.

The V call is TRBV5-4, the J call TRBJ2-7, with 8 bases identical to TRBD1. CDR3 length: 15 amino acids. Germline V gives CDR1 SGHNT, CDR2 YYREEE (reference sequence). Unmatched junction bases numbered 6, after V lost 0 bases and J lost 4 bases. CDR3 sequence: CASSLAPDRGYEQYF. Written as DNA, the CDR3 is TGTGCCAGCAGCTTGGCCCCTGACAGGGGATACGAGCAGTACTTC. The complete variable domain, with remaining parts taken from reference TRBV5-4 and TRBJ2-7, reads ETGVTQSPTHLIKTRGQQVTLRCSSQSGHNTVSWYQQALGQGPQFIFQYYREEENGRGNFPPRFSGLQFPNYSSELNVNALELDDSALYLCASSLAPDRGYEQYFGPGTRLTVT.

J is TRBJ1-1 and V is TRBV5-8; TRBD1 is a possible D gene (6 bases). With 6 bases removed from V and 9 bases from J, the gap between germline ends came to 24 bases. Germline lookup yields CDR1 SGHTS and CDR2 YDEGEE. The CDR3 is 15 residues long. In nucleotides, the CDR3 is TGTGCCAGCATCTTCATAATGGACAGCTCCCAAAAAGCTTTCTTT. This encodes CASIFIMDSSQKAFF.

V is TRBV27 and J is TRBJ2-2; 11 nucleotides align to TRBD1. The CDR3 contains 19 residues. Unmatched junction bases numbered 7, after V lost 0 bases and J lost 1 base. The germline gives CDR1 MNHEY, CDR2 SMNVEV (reference sequence). The CDR3 here is CASSLSEDRGHGNTGELFF. The CDR3, as DNA: TGTGCCAGCAGTTTATCAGAGGACAGGGGGCATGGGAACACCGGGGAGCTGTTTTTT.

A single count supports this clone. The chain recombines TRBV4-1 with TRBJ2-7; a weak D match, TRBD1 (6 bases). Germline V lookup: CDR1 MGHRA, CDR2 YSYEKL. This CDR3 has 16 residues. V shed 0 bases and J shed 3 bases, with 15 bases lying between them. CDR3 region: CASSQDIRAGDYEQYF. In nucleotides, the CDR3 is TGCGCCAGCAGCCAAGATATTCGAGCAGGGGACTACGAGCAGTACTTC.

The chain recombines TRBV15 with TRBJ2-7, with 7 bases lining up with TRBD1. This CDR3 spans 16 amino acids. Germline CDR1 reads LNHNV; CDR2 reads YYDKDF (reference sequence). Losses at the gene ends were 3 bases for V and 0 bases for J; bases not matched to a gene: 8. CDR3 loop: CATSRGTGVDSYEQYF. The CDR3 DNA reads as TGTGCCACCAGCAGGGGTACAGGGGTAGACTCCTACGAGCAGTACTTC.

This rearrangement joins TRBV18 to TRBJ2-1; D is ambiguous. Trimming cost V 3 bases and J 8 bases, with 5 bases left between them. Germline assignment: CDR1 KGHSH and CDR2 LQKENI. The CDR3 has 11 residues. The CDR3 protein is CASSPVYEQFF. As DNA, the CDR3 is TGTGCCAGCTCACCCGTCTATGAGCAGTTCTTC.

The chain combines TRBV7-6 with TRBJ2-5, with D unclear. The CDR3 contains 11 residues. V shed 5 bases and J shed 7 bases, with 8 bases lying between them. Germline V gives CDR1 SGHVS, CDR2 FNYEAQ. The CDR3 reads CASSVEGTQYF. CDR3 bases: TGTGCCAGCAGCGTCGAAGGGACCCAGTACTTC.

This chain uses TRBV11-2 with TRBJ2-2; maybe TRBD2 (5 bases). V lost 5 bases, J lost 3 bases, and 22 bases lay in between. Germline-derived CDR1 and CDR2 are SGHAT and FQNNGV. The CDR3 runs to 18 residues. The CDR3 sequence is CASSGNEVLGRDTGELFF. CDR3 sequence (DNA): TGTGCCAGCAGCGGGAACGAGGTACTAGGAAGGGACACCGGGGAGCTGTTTTTT.

The genes are TRBV6-6 and TRBJ1-1; D is uncertain. CDR3 length equals 13 residues. Looked up from germline, CDR1 is MNHNY and CDR2 is SVGAGI (reference sequence). Between the trimmed V and J ends, which lost 4 bases and 1 base, there was a span of 7 bases. This CDR3 is CASSLGPNTEAFF. The CDR3 DNA reads TGTGCCAGCAGTTTAGGTCCGAACACTGAAGCTTTCTTT.

The rearrangement uses TRBV5-6 and TRBJ2-7; D gene uncertain. Germline V gives CDR1 SGHDT, CDR2 YYEEEE. This CDR3 is built from 15 residues. V gave up 1 base and J gave up 2 bases, with 13 bases separating them. This CDR3 reads CASSLLSRLPYEQYF. CDR3 sequence (DNA): TGTGCCAGCAGCTTGCTTTCCCGTTTACCCTACGAGCAGTACTTC.

This clone appeared a single time. The chain employs TRBV28 and TRBJ2-3, with a possible D match to TRBD2 (6 bases). Looked up from germline, CDR1 is MDHEN and CDR2 is SYDVKM. This CDR3 is built from 11 residues. The V and J ends lost 7 bases and 11 bases respectively, with 13 bases between them. DNA for the CDR3: TGTGCCAGCACACGCGGGGATTTGCAGTATTTT. It is translated as CASTRGDLQYF.

This clone was seen a single time. The chain employs TRBV5-6 and TRBJ2-1, with 7 bases lining up with TRBD2. The CDR3 contains 16 residues. Germline CDR1 SGHDT, CDR2 YYEEEE. J was trimmed by 6 bases and V by 4 bases; bases with no gene match: 13. CDR3 sequence reads: CASSALAGSSSNEQFF. As DNA, the CDR3 is TGTGCCAGCAGCGCCTTAGCGGGTTCTTCAAGCAATGAGCAGTTCTTC.

The chain has TRBV10-2 and TRBJ1-5; no definite D call. Deletions cut 0 bases from V and 6 bases from J, with 6 bases between. Germline-derived CDR1 and CDR2 are WSHSY and SAAADI. This CDR3 is built from 13 residues. The DNA of the CDR3 is TGCGCCAGCAGTGAGTCAGGGTCTCAGCCCCAGCATTTT. It encodes CASSESGSQPQHF.

V usage is TRBV7-9 and J usage is TRBJ2-3; D not certain. This CDR3 spans 13 amino acids. CDR1 and CDR2 (germline): SEHNR, FQNEAQ (reference sequence). V lost 3 bases, J lost 4 bases, and 8 bases lay in between. CDR3 loop: CASSLGMSDTQYF. The CDR3 nucleotides are TGTGCCAGCAGCTTGGGGATGTCAGATACGCAGTATTTT.

This chain joins TRBV2 and TRBJ2-1; tentative D call: TRBD1 (5 bases). Germline V gives CDR1 SNHLY, CDR2 FYNNEI. The V end lost 10 bases, the J end lost 4 bases, and 8 bases lay between the germline ends. The CDR3 is 11 residues long. The CDR3 loop reads CATDSYNEQFF. CDR3 in DNA: TGTGCCACTGACAGTTACAATGAGCAGTTCTTC.

This clone was observed once. The sample carries other DNA sequences with the same CDR3. V is TRBV4-3 and J is TRBJ1-1; D remains ambiguous. The CDR3 is 14 amino acids. CDR1 and CDR2 (germline): LGHNA, YSLEER. V lost 1 base to trimming and J lost 2 bases, with 8 bases between them. CDR3: CASSQGQTNTEAFF. CDR3 sequence (DNA): TGCGCCAGCAGCCAAGGACAAACAAACACTGAAGCTTTCTTT.

This chain uses TRBV27 with TRBJ1-1, with TRBD1 as a possible D gene (5 bases). V was cut by 2 bases and J by 4 bases, with 11 bases left in between. The CDR3 has 14 amino acids. Germline V gives CDR1 MNHEY, CDR2 SMNVEV (reference sequence). The CDR3 nucleotides are TGTGCCAGCAGTTTAGTAGGGGCGAGCACTGAAGCTTTCTTT. This codes for CASSLVGASTEAFF.

The chain employs TRBV5-4 and TRBJ1-2; 9 nucleotides agree with TRBD1. The CDR3 is 14 residues long. The V gene's germline CDR1 is SGHNT and CDR2 YYREEE (reference sequence). After removal of 3 bases from V and 5 bases from J, the junction contained 5 bases not matched to a gene. CDR3 bases: TGTGCCAGCAGCTGGATGACAGGGGGGTATGGCTACACCTTC. Translation: CASSWMTGGYGYTF.

Concerning this clone itself: The same CDR3 is also encoded by other DNA sequences in this sample. V and J are TRBV9 and TRBJ1-5, with D unresolved. Trimming cost V 0 bases and J 4 bases, with 5 bases left between them. There are 13 residues in the CDR3. The germline V gene has CDR1 SGDLS and CDR2 YYNGEE. For the CDR3, the DNA is TGTGCCAGCAGCGTAGCCGATAATCAGCCCCAGCATTTT. Protein product: CASSVADNQPQHF.

CDR3 sequence reads: CSAVGPGSPLGRRQETQYF. Here the CDR3 DNA reads TGCAGCGCTGTGGGCCCGGGGAGCCCCCTTGGCAGACGGCAAGAGACCCAGTACTTC. This rearrangement joins TRBV29-1 to TRBJ2-5; D is perhaps TRBD2 (5 bases). The ends were cut back, 7 bases at V and 2 bases at J, with 32 bases in the middle. CDR3 length equals 19 residues. CDR1 is SQVTM and CDR2 is ANQGSEA in the germline V gene.